The TCR beta chain described here comes from a study of T cell repertoires in cytomegalovirus infection (dated by TCRdb to the late 2010s). Some background on the complete study: Because public TCR beta signatures pointed to carriage of CMV infection together with the matching HLA type, the HLA type of each donor mattered for the analysis.

V and J lose 4 bases and 4 bases, and a span of 10 bases separates them. Looking up the germline V gene yields CDR1 ENHRY and CDR2 SYGVKD. The CDR3 covers 13 residues, taking in both the cysteine and the phenylalanine. Of the read, only the CDR3 DNA is kept; its 39 bases are in frame from base 1. Sequencing relied on an Illumina HiSeq 1500. TCRdb took the public reads, trimmed them with fastp at Q25, ran MiXCR for clone calling and kept in-frame beta chains. All rows with the same CDR3 protein become a single entry with the most common DNA and genes. The sample table contains 150,000 to 200,000 distinct CDR3 sequences; only one count was recorded for over 25% of them. In total, the top ten clones hold 30% to 40% of the sample. On the study overall, not on this receptor specifically: The ex vivo response was dominated by HLA-C-restricted CMV-specific TCR beta clonotypes, which also provided the single most frequent clonotype in two of eight donors. Cumulative frequency of public TCR beta family members discriminated carriers of CMV infection plus the relevant HLA type in this cohort and an independent approximately 340-donor cohort.

Points on this clonotype: The specificity of this receptor is unknown. There are no base qualities to consult, and no much larger clone falls within one base.

Material: PBMCs. Recombination joined TRBV10-3 with TRBJ1-1; a weak D assignment points to TRBD1 (5 bases agree). This sequence was found in a human donor in good health (CMV status not recorded). Some clones in this sample may be carry-over from other donors' samples. The CDR3 in this case is CAISGAGSTEAFF. The DNA reads TGTGCCATCAGTGGTGCAGGGAGCACTGAAGCTTTCTTT.